One sample yielded the 9 T cell receptor beta chains listed below, sequenced in a study of blood T cell repertoires in COVID-19. Assay: immunoSEQ multiplex PCR; the TCRdb copy retains only in-frame clones and omits some. The sample has 150,000 to 200,000 clones; about 77% are singletons. Sequenced material: PBMCs or T cells enriched from blood (not recorded which). The source of these receptors is a woman aged 45-65 years with acute COVID-19.

This clone was recorded only once. The rearrangement uses TRBV4-2 and TRBJ1-2; the D is unclear. The V gene lost 0 bases and the J gene lost 4 bases, with 9 bases spanning the gap. Germline CDR1 reads LGHNA; CDR2 reads YNFKEQ. CDR3 size: 14 residues. As DNA, the CDR3 is TGTGCCAGCAGCCAAGATACCGAGGTCTATGGCTACACCTTC. Encoded protein: CASSQDTEVYGYTF.

This clone was observed a handful of times. The rearrangement joins TRBV28 to TRBJ1-2; perhaps TRBD1 as D (6 bases). Germline V lookup: CDR1 MDHEN, CDR2 SYDVKM. The V gene lost 10 bases and the J gene lost 4 bases, with 19 bases spanning the gap. CDR3 length equals 14 residues. The CDR3 DNA reads TGTGCCATCGGGGGGGACACTAGCGCCTATGGCTACACCTTC. This sequence encodes CAIGGDTSAYGYTF.

The rearrangement joins TRBV5-1 to TRBJ2-6, with a tentative D call TRBD1 (6 bases). The CDR3 contains 14 residues. Per germline, CDR1 SGHRS and CDR2 YFSETQ. V was clipped by 0 bases and J by 8 bases, with 9 bases between them. The CDR3 region is CASSLDRDSNVLTF. In DNA, the CDR3 is TGCGCCAGCAGCTTGGACAGGGATTCCAACGTCCTGACTTTC.

The chain joins TRBV5-4 to TRBJ2-7, with 9 bases that match TRBD1. The junction had 9 bases not matched to a gene; V was cut back by 2 bases and J by 3 bases. Germline CDR1 and CDR2: SGHNT and YYREEE (reference sequence). The CDR3 totals 16 residues. CDR3 DNA: TGTGCCAGCAGCTTCGGCAGACAGGGGGAATTCTACGAGCAGTACGTC. It translates to CASSFGRQGEFYEQYV.

In its sample, this clone was seen once. This chain connects TRBV5-1 to TRBJ2-3; TRBD2 matches at 12 bases. This CDR3 spans 16 amino acids. With 2 bases clipped from V and 6 bases from J, the junction kept 7 bases outside the gene matches. Germline V gene data show CDR1 as SGHRS and CDR2 as YFSETQ. The CDR3 region has the DNA TGCGCCAGCAGCTTCCTAGCGGGGGGGCCTAAGGATACGCAGTATTTT. This codes for CASSFLAGGPKDTQYF.

This rearrangement joins TRBV19 to TRBJ2-3; TRBD1 aligns across 7 bases. CDR3 size: 14 residues. Germline assignment: CDR1 LNHDA and CDR2 SQIVND (reference sequence). Trimming at V came to 6 bases and at J to 5 bases, leaving 8 bases not matched to a gene. As DNA, the CDR3 is TGTGCCAGTAGCCTTAGGGGGCGTGGAGATACGCAGTATTTT. Its protein product is CASSLRGRGDTQYF.

The chain carries TRBV6-5 and TRBJ1-1, with 7 bases that match TRBD1. After removal of 1 base from V and 6 bases from J, the junction contained 8 bases not matched to a gene. The germline V gene encodes CDR1 MNHEY and CDR2 SVGAGI. The length of the CDR3 is 15 residues. This CDR3 is CASSYFGRGKAEAFF. The CDR3 coding sequence is TGTGCCAGCAGTTACTTCGGCAGGGGGAAGGCTGAAGCTTTCTTT.

J is TRBJ1-4 and V is TRBV28; 10 nucleotides agree with TRBD1. CDR1 is MDHEN, CDR2 SYDVKM, per germline. Trimming at V came to 6 bases and at J to 8 bases, leaving 6 bases not matched to a gene. The CDR3 runs 14 residues. The CDR3: CASRPGQGPEKLFF. CDR3 nucleotide sequence: TGTGCCAGCAGGCCGGGACAGGGGCCGGAAAAACTGTTTTTT.

The V and J genes are TRBV15 and TRBJ1-4; no clear D. Germline V gives CDR1 LNHNV, CDR2 YYDKDF (reference sequence). The V and J ends lost 5 bases and 5 bases respectively, with 12 bases between them. The CDR3 spans 14 residues. This CDR3 reads CATSPRSPNEKLFF. CDR3 sequence (DNA): TGTGCCACCAGCCCCCGGTCCCCGAATGAAAAACTGTTTTTT.